The clone carrying this T cell receptor (beta chain) was detected a few times. Its matching antigen is unknown. The data originate from a study of blood T cells in healthy people across ages. Study observations and caveats: Donors of long life had a larger count of naive CD4+ cells and greater diversity than aged donors.

With a J-beta primer mix and a sample-barcoded 5' primer, a second PCR ran roughly 6 to 12 cycles. Unique molecular identifiers of 12 random nucleotides labeled each cDNA. TCRdb called the 5' RACE reads again in MiXCR, with one record for every CDR3 protein. The data hold about 1.8 million distinct CDR3 sequences, with 40% to 55% observed a single time. V lost 7 bases to trimming and J lost 2 bases; unmatched junction nucleotides: 6. The CDR3 is 14 residues long. CDR1 is MNHEY, CDR2 SVGAGI, per germline. This chain uses TRBV6-5 with TRBJ2-7, with 9 bases matching TRBD1. The sample was blood. This TCR derives from a middle-aged woman in good health. The CDR3 loop reads CASKTWDRAYEQYF. CDR3 nucleotides: TGTGCCAGCAAAACGTGGGACAGGGCCTACGAGCAGTACTTC.